This T cell receptor beta chain appears in the sequencing data of a study of sequential checkpoint blockade in melanoma. About the research overall: Patients were randomized 1:1 to nivolumab-then-ipilimumab or ipilimumab-then-nivolumab first-line.

Specified treatment: randomized to nivolumab then ipilimumab (arm A) or the reverse (arm B). From thawed PBMCs, live CD3+CD8+ cells negative for CD19 and CD56 were sorted. The method was immunoSEQ multiplex PCR; TCRdb's version includes in-frame clones alone and lacks a portion of them. The sample shows under 20,000 clones, about 66% of them seen only once. The CDR3 sequence is 18 residues long. The germline gives CDR1 MRHNA, CDR2 SNTAGT. With 0 bases clipped from V and 1 base from J, the junction kept 6 bases outside the gene matches. The genes are TRBV6-4 and TRBJ1-3, with TRBD1 matching 10 bases. The material was CD8+ T cells sorted from blood (inferred from file names), obtained from a patient given nivolumab and ipilimumab in sequence. This clonotype was obtained from a human donor with melanoma. The CDR3 is CASSDSFGTGDSGNTIYF. The CDR3 DNA reads as TGTGCCAGCAGTGACTCCTTCGGGACAGGGGATTCTGGAAACACCATATATTTT.